The rows below give T cell receptor beta chains drawn from one sample of a study of CD8+CD57+ T cells in acquired aplastic anemia. From the reads, TCRdb called clonotypes with MiXCR, one entry per CDR3 protein. Of more than 150,000 distinct CDR3 sequences listed, 48% are singletons. The specimen was sorted CD4+, CD8+, or CD8+CD57+ T cells (not recorded which) from PBMCs. Receptors were obtained from a human donor with aplastic anemia. CDR3s include the opening cysteine and the closing phenylalanine or tryptophan. Each record gives: clone size, J gene, D gene, V gene, CDR3 protein, CDR3 DNA. A D gene is named only where the DNA matches it firmly. Clone size is not always given. Where it is, it says once, few, many or a class for expanded clones.

>many|TRBJ2-5|NA|TRBV10-3
CAISGTGSETQYF
TGTGCCATCAGTGGCACAGGGTCGGAGACCCAGTACTTC
>many|TRBJ1-6|NA|TRBV6-2/TRBV6-3
CASTQGNPPLHF
TGTGCCAGCACCCAGGGGAATCCACCCCTCCACTTT
>once|TRBJ2-1|TRBD2|TRBV27
CASSLLTSGTYNGQFF
TGTGCCAGCAGTTTACTGACTAGCGGGACATACAATGGGCAGTTCTTC
>many|TRBJ2-3|NA|TRBV5-5
CASSLGSTYTDTQYF
TGTGCCAGCAGCTTGGGGAGTACCTACACAGATACGCAGTATTTT
>many|TRBJ2-7|TRBD2|TRBV7-2
CASRGLAGPYEQYF
TGTGCCAGCAGGGGACTAGCGGGGCCCTACGAGCAGTACTTC
>NA|TRBJ2-1|NA|TRBV14
CASSLLGGAYNEQFF
TGTGCCAGCAGCCTACTAGGGGGGGCCTACAATGAGCAGTTCTTC
>few|TRBJ1-6|NA|TRBV2
CASSEGVKYNSPLHF
TGTGCCAGCAGTGAGGGTGTGAAGTATAATTCACCCCTCCACTTT
>many|TRBJ1-2|NA|TRBV12-3/TRBV12-4
CASTPLGGMDGYTF
TGTGCCAGCACCCCCTTGGGGGGAATGGATGGCTACACCTTC
>many|TRBJ1-1|NA|TRBV7-3
CASSPGQNTEAFF
TGTGCCAGCAGCCCCGGACAGAACACTGAAGCTTTCTTT
>few|TRBJ2-5|NA|TRBV20-1
CSARLAEGGVVETQYF
TGCAGTGCTAGATTGGCTGAAGGGGGAGTGGTGGAGACCCAGTACTTC
>many|TRBJ1-2|TRBD1|TRBV7-9
CASSLAPRQGYGYTF
TGTGCCAGCAGCTTAGCCCCGAGACAGGGTTATGGCTACACCTTC
>many|TRBJ2-1|TRBD2|TRBV4-1
CASSHRLAGGPRAYNEQFF
TGCGCCAGCAGCCACCGACTAGCGGGGGGGCCACGGGCCTACAATGAGCAGTTCTTC
>many|TRBJ1-1|NA|TRBV20-1
CSAPRDPGLGMNTEAFF
TGCAGTGCCCCCCGGGACCCAGGCTTAGGGATGAACACTGAAGCTTTCTTT
>once|TRBJ2-7|TRBD1|TRBV11-2
CASSLRDGTGTGGSYEQYF
TGTGCCAGCAGCCTGAGAGATGGAACCGGGACAGGGGGCTCCTACGAGCAGTACTTC
>many|TRBJ2-2|TRBD1|TRBV19
CASSGQGRGTGELFF
TGTGCCAGTAGCGGACAGGGAAGGGGCACCGGGGAGCTGTTTTTT
>NA|TRBJ1-1|NA|TRBV15
CASSPNPRTNTEAFF
TGTGCCAGCAGCCCTAACCCCCGGACCAACACTGAAGCTTTCTTT